Following are 3 T cell receptor beta chains from one sample sequenced in a study of blood T cell repertoires in COVID-19. TCRdb's copy holds only in-frame clones and misses some; the assay was immunoSEQ multiplex PCR. The data contain 100,000 to 110,000 clones, about 90% of them singletons. Material: peripheral blood. All receptors derive from a man aged 25-40 years in a cohort sampled during active COVID-19.

The V gene is TRBV9, the J gene TRBJ2-7; TRBD2 aligns across 7 bases. This CDR3 comprises 15 residues. Germline CDR1 SGDLS, CDR2 YYNGEE. V lost 2 bases and J lost 1; bases outside the gene matches: 6. The CDR3 DNA sequence: TGTGCCAGCAGCGTGACAGCTAGCGGATCCTACGAGCAGTACTTC. This translates into CASSVTASGSYEQYF.

The V call is TRBV6-2 or TRBV6-3, the J call TRBJ2-5, with 7 bases matching TRBD2. The ends lost 0 bases at V and 7 bases at J; junction bases unmatched: 5. CDR1 and CDR2 (germline): MNHEY, SVGEGT. This CDR3 spans 14 amino acids. The CDR3 protein is CASSYSAGERTQYF. In nucleotides, the CDR3 is TGTGCCAGCAGTTACTCGGCGGGGGAACGGACCCAGTACTTC.

This chain uses TRBV7-9 with TRBJ2-3, with 7 bases that match TRBD2. CDR1 SEHNR and CDR2 FQNEAQ come from the germline V gene (reference sequence). J was trimmed by 0 bases and V by 8 bases; bases with no gene match: 8. The CDR3 has 15 residues. For the CDR3, the DNA is TGTGCCAGCTCTCAGGGAGGGGTCAGCACAGATACGCAGTATTTT. Translation: CASSQGGVSTDTQYF. Full variable domain (remainder filled in from reference TRBV7-9 and TRBJ2-3): DTGVSQNPRHKITKRGQNVTFRCDPISEHNRLYWYRQTLGQGPEFLTYFQNEAQLEKSRLLSDRFSAERPKGSFSTLEIQRTEQGDSAMYLCASSQGGVSTDTQYFGPGTRLTVL.